Listed below are T cell receptor beta chains from one sample, sequenced in a study of PD-1 blockade in classical Hodgkin lymphoma. Measured with immunoSEQ multiplex PCR; TCRdb has only the in-frame clones, and not every one. Among approximately 31,000 clones listed, under 90% were seen once. Source: CD4+ T cells from blood, taken before the fourth cycle of nivolumab. The receptors shown here come from a human donor with classical Hodgkin lymphoma. CDR3s include the opening cysteine and the closing phenylalanine or tryptophan. Some rows mark clone size as missing; the rest say once, few, many or name a class of expanded clone.

.	TRBV7-9	CASSLAWVGGTYEQYF
.	TRBV5-1	CASSLGREGYGYTF
once	TRBV19	CASSRDREGEQYF
.	TRBV27	CASSFAFSTSTDTQYF
once	TRBV6-6	CASSYPRTESTEAFF
.	TRBV2	CASSELLRKYEKLFF
.	TRBV28	CASSFSVPQETQYF
once	TRBV2	CASWTSGGAVETQYF
.	TRBV19	CASSILPRGATYNEQFF
.	TRBV30	CAWVDRVDTGELFF
.	TRBV25-1	CASSEGGAETQYF
.	TRBV5-1	CASSRPGPRQETQYF
.	TRBV6-6	CASSYSGGRGEKLFF
few	TRBV5-4	CASSSLNGGRIMEKLFF
.	TRBV4-3	CASSQDLTGTFNQPQHF
few	TRBV28	CASSLLSVTEAFF
.	TRBV6-5	CASSYQGDRGTKLFF
.	TRBV28	CASIPGLAGVGEQYF
.	TRBV5-6	CASSSRMDSFDQPQHF